This passage covers 9 T cell receptor beta chains from one sample sequenced in a study of blood T cell repertoires in COVID-19. Profiled with immunoSEQ multiplex PCR; TCRdb holds only in-frame clones, not every one. The sample includes 150,000 or so clones, 75% to 90% of them seen just once. The sample comprised peripheral blood. The receptors were sampled from a man between 18 and 35 years old with COVID-19, enrolled during active disease.

The genes are TRBV5-1 and TRBJ2-5, with a tentative D call TRBD1 (7 bases). The CDR3 covers 13 residues. The V gene lost 7 bases and the J gene lost 7 bases, with 17 bases spanning the gap. Germline CDR1 reads SGHRS; CDR2 reads YFSETQ. The DNA of the CDR3 is TGCGCCAGCTACCCAGTGCAGGGGGGGACCCAGTACTTC. This encodes CASYPVQGGTQYF.

The chain is built from TRBV7-9 and TRBJ2-7; the D gene is possibly TRBD1 (6 bases). CDR1 is SEHNR and CDR2 is FQNEAQ in the germline V gene (reference sequence). The CDR3 consists of 14 residues. The V end lost 5 bases, the J end lost 4 bases, and 15 bases lay between the germline ends. CDR3 sequence (DNA): TGTGCCAGCAGCCCACGGACAGATCAATACGAGCAGTACTTC. Translating it yields CASSPRTDQYEQYF.

The V gene is TRBV4-3, the J gene TRBJ1-2; TRBD1 matches at 7 bases. Trimming took 1 base from V and 1 from J; bases not matched to a gene: 3. From germline, CDR1 is LGHNA and CDR2 YSLEER. CDR3 length equals 15 residues. CDR3 sequence (DNA): TGCGCCAGCAGCCAAGGGGGACAGAGTAACTATGGCTACACCTTC. It codes for CASSQGGQSNYGYTF.

The genes are TRBV27 and TRBJ1-2; TRBD1 aligns across 7 bases. Germline V gives CDR1 MNHEY, CDR2 SMNVEV (reference sequence). This CDR3 has 15 amino acids. V shed 0 bases, J shed 6 bases, and the junction held 7 bases outside the gene matches. The CDR3 protein is CASSLSGGRRDGYTF. Written as DNA, the CDR3 is TGTGCCAGCAGTTTATCAGGGGGCCGGAGAGATGGCTACACCTTC.

This clone was counted a single time. The chain carries TRBV5-1 and TRBJ2-7, with 8 bases lining up with TRBD2. This CDR3 comprises 14 residues. Germline V lookup: CDR1 SGHRS, CDR2 YFSETQ. Losses at the gene ends were 2 bases for V and 4 bases for J; bases not matched to a gene: 5. CDR3 amino acids: CASSLTGGGYEQYF. The CDR3 DNA follows: TGCGCCAGCAGCTTAACGGGAGGGGGGTACGAGCAGTACTTC.

V is TRBV5-1 and J is TRBJ2-3, with D maybe TRBD2 (6 bases). The germline V gene encodes CDR1 SGHRS and CDR2 YFSETQ. The CDR3 has 14 residues. V was clipped by 6 bases and J by 5 bases, with 16 bases between them. Written as DNA, the CDR3 is TGCGCCAGCACCCCCGGTGTGGGGGGAGATACGCAGTATTTT. Translating gives CASTPGVGGDTQYF. The full variable domain, rest sourced from reference TRBV5-1 and TRBJ2-3, is KAGVTQTPRYLIKTRGQQVTLSCSPISGHRSVSWYQQTPGQGLQFLFEYFSETQRNKGNFPGRFSGRQFSNSRSEMNVSTLELGDSALYLCASTPGVGGDTQYFGPGTRLTVL.

V usage is TRBV5-1 and J usage is TRBJ2-3; TRBD2 matches at 9 bases. The V segment lost 4 bases and the J segment 4 bases; nucleotides outside the gene matches: 4. Per the germline V gene, CDR1 is SGHRS and CDR2 is YFSETQ. The CDR3 runs to 14 residues. The CDR3 nucleotides are TGCGCCAGCAGCGCCGGGACTAGCTCAGATACGCAGTATTTT. Translated: CASSAGTSSDTQYF.

This chain links TRBV5-4 with TRBJ2-3; 10 bases agree with TRBD2. J gave up 3 bases and V 3 bases, and 7 bases lay outside the gene matches. In germline, CDR1 is SGHNT, CDR2 YYREEE (reference sequence). CDR3 length: 16 residues. The CDR3 here is CASSSRLAGFTDTQYF. The CDR3 DNA sequence: TGTGCCAGCAGCTCCAGACTAGCGGGTTTTACAGATACGCAGTATTTT. Full variable domain (outside the CDR3, taken from reference TRBV5-4 and TRBJ2-3): ETGVTQSPTHLIKTRGQQVTLRCSSQSGHNTVSWYQQALGQGPQFIFQYYREEENGRGNFPPRFSGLQFPNYSSELNVNALELDDSALYLCASSSRLAGFTDTQYFGPGTRLTVL.

The gene calls are TRBV4-1 and TRBJ2-7; 9 bases are shared with TRBD1. The CDR3 consists of 15 residues. Per the germline V gene, CDR1 is MGHRA and CDR2 is YSYEKL. V lost 5 bases, J lost 4 bases, and 9 bases stayed unmatched. For the CDR3, the DNA is TGCGCCAGCAGCAGAACAGGGGGCTTAGTGTACGAGCAGTACTTC. Protein: CASSRTGGLVYEQYF.